The 13 T cell receptor beta chains given below trace back to one sample, sequenced in a study of T cells in Graves' hyperthyroidism and ophthalmopathy. RNA transcripts were the template for amplifying TCR beta CDR3 regions. During a first-round RT-PCR of the TCR CDR3, the HTBI primer set was used. TCRdb reanalysed the multiplex PCR reads using MiXCR and keeps one entry per CDR3 protein. The sample shows around 350,000 distinct CDR3 sequences, roughly 14% of them seen only once. Sequenced input: blood. The receptors derive from a young woman with Graves' ophthalmopathy.

This clonotype was recorded many times. The J gene is TRBJ1-4, the V gene TRBV28, with a possible D match to TRBD1 (6 bases). The V end was cut by 6 bases, the J end by 4 bases, with 18 bases between. The CDR3 is 16 amino acids. From germline, CDR1 is MDHEN and CDR2 SYDVKM. The CDR3 here is CASRFAGAGRNEKLFF. The CDR3 coding sequence is TGTGCCAGCAGATTTGCGGGGGCAGGCCGTAATGAAAAACTGTTTTTT.

In this sample, this clonotype turned up many times. The CDR3 DNA reads TGTGCCAGCAGTGATGTTGCGGAGGGTTGGGCGCCCCAGCATTTT. Encoded protein: CASSDVAEGWAPQHF. The gene calls are TRBV6-1 and TRBJ1-5; D not certain. V lost 3 bases and J lost 9, with 18 bases in between. Germline-derived CDR1 and CDR2 are MNHNS and SASEGT. This CDR3 has 15 residues.

This clonotype was seen many times. This chain joins TRBV11-2 and TRBJ2-3, with D possibly TRBD1 on 6 matching bases. Trimming took 5 bases from V and 2 from J, leaving 17 bases between them. The CDR3 extends over 16 amino acids. Looked up from germline, CDR1 is SGHAT and CDR2 is FQNNGV. The chain's CDR3 is CASSPGEIRFTDTQYF. The DNA for the CDR3 is TGTGCCAGCAGCCCAGGGGAGATCAGGTTCACAGATACGCAGTATTTT.

This clonotype was recorded many times. This chain joins TRBV20-1 and TRBJ2-3, with 8 bases lining up with TRBD2. The CDR3 loop spans 14 amino acids. J was trimmed by 2 bases and V by 6 bases; bases with no gene match: 7. Germline V gene lookup returns CDR1 DFQATT and CDR2 SNEGSKA (reference sequence). The chain's CDR3 is CSAQTSGTTDTQYF. In DNA, the CDR3 is TGCAGTGCCCAAACTAGCGGCACCACAGATACGCAGTATTTT.

The sample holds a few counts of this clonotype. A much larger clone lies a single base off, so this may be a read error. The chain uses TRBV11-2 and TRBJ1-2, with D uncertain. This CDR3 region has 16 residues. Trimming removed 1 base at V and 10 bases at J, with 22 bases between. CDR1 and CDR2 from the germline V gene are SGHAT and FQNNGV. The CDR3 nucleotides are TGTGCCAGCAGCTTAGCGGATGGGTTACGTTGGGATGACTACACCTTC. This codes for CASSLADGLRWDDYTF.

The chain employs TRBV9 and TRBJ1-2; TRBD1 might be the D (6 bases). The CDR3 loop spans 19 amino acids. Looked up from germline, CDR1 is SGDLS and CDR2 is YYNGEE. V was trimmed by 0 bases and J by 3 bases, leaving 24 bases between them. The CDR3 region is CASSVDDRALTGRYYGYTF. The DNA of the CDR3 is TGTGCCAGCAGCGTAGACGATAGAGCCCTCACAGGGAGGTACTATGGCTACACCTTC. Drawing the rest from reference TRBV9 and TRBJ1-2, the complete variable domain is DSGVTQTPKHLITATGQRVTLRCSPRSGDLSVYWYQQSLDQGLQFLIQYYNGEERAKGNILERFSAQQFPDLHSELNLSSLELGDSALYFCASSVDDRALTGRYYGYTFGSGTRLTVV.

This clonotype was recorded a few times. V gene TRBV14 combines with J gene TRBJ2-7; a weak D match, TRBD1 (5 bases). CDR3 length: 13 amino acids. V lost 0 bases and J lost 3, with 6 bases in between. From germline, CDR1 is SGHDN and CDR2 FVKESK. CDR3 protein: CASSQDQGYEQYF. CDR3 sequence (DNA): TGTGCCAGCAGCCAAGATCAGGGCTACGAGCAGTACTTC.

In this sample, this clonotype turned up many times. This sequence joins TRBV19 and TRBJ1-2, with D perhaps TRBD1 (6 bases). CDR1 LNHDA and CDR2 SQIVND come from the germline V gene (reference sequence). This CDR3 has 14 residues. V was shortened by 6 bases and J by 2 bases, with 13 bases between the two germline ends. In DNA form, the CDR3 reads TGTGCCAGTAGGAACAGGGCGCGGAACTATGGCTACACCTTC. Its protein product is CASRNRARNYGYTF.

This clonotype occurred many times. At one of its ends the junction is not consistent with the germline gene, which may arise from a read error. CDR3 sequence reads: CASSPEQVQGVLNF. The CDR3 DNA follows: TGTGCCAGCTCACCGGAACAGGTTCAGGGGGTTCTTAACTTT. The chain employs TRBV18 and TRBJ1-6; 7 bases are a match to TRBD1. In germline, CDR1 is KGHSH, CDR2 LQKENI. This CDR3 is 14 amino acids long. The full variable domain, completed using reference TRBV18 and TRBJ1-6, is NAGVMQNPRHLVRRRGQEARLRCSPMKGHSHVYWYRQLPEEGLKFMVYLQKENIIDESGMPKERFSAEFPKEGPSILRIQQVVRGDSAAYFCASSPEQVQGVLNFGNGTRLTVT.

The chain links TRBV20-1 to TRBJ2-1; D unclear. Germline lookup yields CDR1 DFQATT and CDR2 SNEGSKA (reference sequence). Trimming cost V 5 bases and J 2 bases, with 10 bases left between them. CDR3 length: 13 residues. This chain's CDR3 is CSAEDPPYNEQFF. For the CDR3, the DNA is TGCAGTGCTGAGGACCCTCCCTACAATGAGCAGTTCTTC.

This clonotype has a count of ten or more. The chain recombines TRBV7-9 with TRBJ2-7; TRBD1 matches 10 bases. The CDR3 totals 17 residues. Trimming took 6 bases from V and 4 from J; bases not matched to a gene: 15. CDR1 SEHNR and CDR2 FQNEAQ come from the germline V gene (reference sequence). The CDR3, as DNA: TGTGCCAGCAGTTCGATTAGTTCCGGGACAGGGGCGTACGAGCAGTACTTC. Translation gives CASSSISSGTGAYEQYF.

This rearrangement joins TRBV2 to TRBJ2-1, with D possibly being TRBD2 (6 bases). Germline V CDR1 and CDR2: SNHLY, FYNNEI. The CDR3 has 14 residues. V was pared by 8 bases and J by 7 bases, with 18 bases between. The CDR3 bases are TGTGCCAGCCGAGCCGGCGGGGTAGGAAATGAGCAGTTCTTC. Protein sequence: CASRAGGVGNEQFF.

This clonotype has ten or more counts. J is TRBJ1-2 and V is TRBV27, with D possibly TRBD1 on 6 matching bases. Germline CDR1 and CDR2: MNHEY and SMNVEV (reference sequence). This CDR3 comprises 14 residues. V shed 5 bases and J shed 4 bases, with 14 bases lying between them. In DNA, the CDR3 is TGTGCCAGCAGTCCTCGGGGGGCCAGCTATGGCTACACCTTC. It translates to CASSPRGASYGYTF.